The 9 T cell receptor beta chains presented below share a single source sample, sequenced in a study of cytomegalovirus exposure and HLA in healthy donors. The study ran its PCR with 60 Vbeta and 13 Jbeta primers. Repertoires were generated with immunoSEQ multiplex PCR, while TCRdb's copy carries only in-frame clones and drops some. The top ten hold around 7% of the sample, which has about 21,000 clones, about 78% seen once. Sequenced material: PBMCs. The source is a man aged 55-75 years in good health and CMV-seronegative.

J is TRBJ1-4 and V is TRBV19; 10 bases map to TRBD1. Germline V lookup: CDR1 LNHDA, CDR2 SQIVND (reference sequence). The CDR3 has 13 amino acids. The trim removed 7 bases at V and 7 bases at J, leaving 3 bases unmatched. The CDR3 sequence is CASTRTGGEKLFF. CDR3 nucleotide sequence: TGTGCCAGTACCCGGACAGGGGGTGAAAAACTGTTTTTT.

This clone was seen only once. The V gene is TRBV5-6, the J gene TRBJ2-3; the match to TRBD1 covers 9 bases. Germline V gene lookup returns CDR1 SGHDT and CDR2 YYEEEE. V dropped 4 bases and J dropped 2; count of bases not matched to a gene: 14. The CDR3 loop spans 18 amino acids. CDR3 sequence: CASSIRDREFSTTDTQYF. CDR3 DNA: TGTGCCAGCAGCATACGGGACAGGGAGTTCTCCACCACAGATACGCAGTATTTT.

A note on this clone: The junction departs from the called germline gene at one end, perhaps through a read error. V is TRBV12-5 and J is TRBJ2-1; 14 bases map to TRBD2. This CDR3 has 17 amino acids. From germline, CDR1 is LGHNT and CDR2 FRNRAP. The CDR3 here is CASRLEPGLAGVNEQFF. The DNA for the CDR3 is TGTGCTAGTCGTTTGGAACCGGGACTAGCGGGAGTCAATGAGCAGTTCTTC.

This clone has just one count. The chain combines TRBV12-5 with TRBJ2-1; 11 positions agree with TRBD2. Germline assignment: CDR1 LGHNT and CDR2 FRNRAP. The CDR3 is 15 amino acids. V trimming: 4 bases; J trimming: 6 bases; junction bases outside the gene matches: 5. The CDR3 DNA reads as TGTGCTAGTGGTTATAGCGGGGGGGCCGGCAATGAGCAGTTCTTC. This gives the protein CASGYSGGAGNEQFF.

The chain uses TRBV19 and TRBJ2-1; 9 nucleotides match TRBD2. Trimming took 3 bases from V and 6 from J; bases not matched to a gene: 3. Germline values: CDR1 LNHDA, CDR2 SQIVND (reference sequence). The CDR3 totals 14 residues. DNA for the CDR3: TGTGCCAGTAGTATGGGGCGGGAGGGCAATGAGCAGTTCTTC. Translation: CASSMGREGNEQFF.

There are a few counts of this clone. The V gene is TRBV6-6, the J gene TRBJ2-7, with TRBD1 matching over 7 bases. The germline V gene has CDR1 MNHNY and CDR2 SVGAGI (reference sequence). V trimming: 5 bases; J trimming: 2 bases; junction bases outside the gene matches: 9. The CDR3 has 15 residues. CDR3 sequence (DNA): TGTGCCAGCAGTCTCGGACAGGCACTTCCCTACGAGCAGTACTTC. Translated: CASSLGQALPYEQYF.

This clone has a single count. This chain links TRBV28 with TRBJ2-7; 10 bases agree with TRBD2. Trimming removed 6 bases from V and 2 bases from J; junction bases left unmatched: 7. The CDR3 spans 15 residues. Germline values: CDR1 MDHEN, CDR2 SYDVKM. Here the CDR3 DNA reads TGTGCCAGCAGAAGCGGGGGGGCTCCGGCCTACGAGCAGTACTTC. It encodes CASRSGGAPAYEQYF.

The chain links TRBV9 to TRBJ1-1; TRBD1 aligns across 7 bases. The ends lost 4 bases at V and 4 bases at J; junction bases unmatched: 7. The CDR3 runs to 14 residues. From germline, CDR1 is SGDLS and CDR2 YYNGEE. The CDR3 sequence is CASSSQGLVTEAFF. The CDR3 DNA follows: TGTGCCAGCAGCTCACAGGGGTTGGTCACTGAAGCTTTCTTT.

This clone was detected only a few times. This chain links TRBV2 with TRBJ1-2; D perhaps matches TRBD1 (5 bases). V was cut by 6 bases and J by 1 base, with 9 bases left in between. The CDR3 spans 13 residues. CDR1 is SNHLY and CDR2 is FYNNEI in the germline V gene. The CDR3 sequence: CASSLGGNYGYTF. Here the CDR3 DNA reads TGTGCCAGCAGCCTGGGGGGTAACTATGGCTACACCTTC.